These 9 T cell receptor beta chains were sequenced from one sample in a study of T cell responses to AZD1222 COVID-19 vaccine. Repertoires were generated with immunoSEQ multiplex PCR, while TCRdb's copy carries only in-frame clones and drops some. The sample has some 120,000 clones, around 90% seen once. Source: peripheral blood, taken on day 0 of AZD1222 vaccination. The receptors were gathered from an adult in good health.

CDR3 sequence reads: CASSFGADQGMQYF. The CDR3, as DNA: TGTGCCAGCAGCTTCGGGGCCGACCAAGGCATGCAGTACTTC. The chain is built from TRBV5-6 and TRBJ2-7; D is perhaps TRBD1 or TRBD2 (5 bases each). Trimming shortened V by 2 bases and J by 9 bases, and 18 bases separated the two germline ends. Germline V CDR1 and CDR2: SGHDT, YYEEEE. The CDR3 spans 14 residues.

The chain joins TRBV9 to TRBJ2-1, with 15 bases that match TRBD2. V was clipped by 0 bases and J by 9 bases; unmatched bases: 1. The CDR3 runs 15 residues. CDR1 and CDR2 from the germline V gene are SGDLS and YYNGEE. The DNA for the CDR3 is TGTGCCAGCAGCGTAGAGGGACTAGCGGGAGGTGAGCAGTTCTTC. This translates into CASSVEGLAGGEQFF.

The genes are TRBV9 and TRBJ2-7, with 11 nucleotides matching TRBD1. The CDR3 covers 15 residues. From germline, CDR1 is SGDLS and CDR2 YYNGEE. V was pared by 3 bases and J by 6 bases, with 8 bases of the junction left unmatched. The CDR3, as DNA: TGTGCCAGCAGCGGGTTCGGGACAGGGGGGTCCGAGCAGTACTTC. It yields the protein CASSGFGTGGSEQYF.

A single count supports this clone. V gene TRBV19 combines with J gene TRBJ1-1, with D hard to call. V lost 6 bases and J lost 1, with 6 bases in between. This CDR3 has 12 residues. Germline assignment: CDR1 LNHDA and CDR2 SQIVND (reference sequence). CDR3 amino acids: CASRRTNTEAFF. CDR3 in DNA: TGTGCCAGTAGAAGGACGAACACTGAAGCTTTCTTT.

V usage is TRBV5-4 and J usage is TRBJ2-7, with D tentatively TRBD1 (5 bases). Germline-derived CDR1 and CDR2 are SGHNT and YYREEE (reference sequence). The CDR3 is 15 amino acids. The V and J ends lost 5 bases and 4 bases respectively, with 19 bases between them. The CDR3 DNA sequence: TGTGCCAGCAGTACAAGCGCCAGGGCAAATTACGAGCAGTACTTC. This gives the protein CASSTSARANYEQYF.

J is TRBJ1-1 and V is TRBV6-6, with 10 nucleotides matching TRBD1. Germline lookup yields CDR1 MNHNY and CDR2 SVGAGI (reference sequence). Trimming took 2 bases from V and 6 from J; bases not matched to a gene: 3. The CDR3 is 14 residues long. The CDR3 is CASSYPGQGAEAFF. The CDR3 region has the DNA TGTGCCAGCAGTTACCCCGGACAGGGGGCTGAAGCTTTCTTT.

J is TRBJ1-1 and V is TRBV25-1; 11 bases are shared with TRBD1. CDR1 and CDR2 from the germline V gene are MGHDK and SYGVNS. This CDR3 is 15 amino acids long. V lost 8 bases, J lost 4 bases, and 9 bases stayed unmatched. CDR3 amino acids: CASGGQGADGTEAFF. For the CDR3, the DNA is TGTGCCAGCGGCGGACAGGGGGCCGATGGCACTGAAGCTTTCTTT. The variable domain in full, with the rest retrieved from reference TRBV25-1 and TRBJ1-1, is EADIYQTPRYLVIGTGKKITLECSQTMGHDKMYWYQQDPGMELHLIHYSYGVNSTEKGDLSSESTVSRIRTEHFPLTLESARPSHTSQYLCASGGQGADGTEAFFGQGTRLTVV.

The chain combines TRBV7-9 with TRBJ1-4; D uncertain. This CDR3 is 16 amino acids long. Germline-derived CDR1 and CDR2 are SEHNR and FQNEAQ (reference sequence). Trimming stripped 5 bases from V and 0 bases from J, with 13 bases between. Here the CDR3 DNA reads TGTGCCAGCAGCCTCCACCGAGGCGCAACTAATGAAAAACTGTTTTTT. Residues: CASSLHRGATNEKLFF.

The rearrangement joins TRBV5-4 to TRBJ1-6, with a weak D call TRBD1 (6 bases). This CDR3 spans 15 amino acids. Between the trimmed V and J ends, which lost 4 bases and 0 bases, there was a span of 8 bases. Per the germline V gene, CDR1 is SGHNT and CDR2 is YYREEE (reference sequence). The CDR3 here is CASSKDSSYNSPLHF. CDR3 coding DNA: TGTGCCAGCAGCAAGGACAGCTCCTATAATTCACCCCTCCACTTT.